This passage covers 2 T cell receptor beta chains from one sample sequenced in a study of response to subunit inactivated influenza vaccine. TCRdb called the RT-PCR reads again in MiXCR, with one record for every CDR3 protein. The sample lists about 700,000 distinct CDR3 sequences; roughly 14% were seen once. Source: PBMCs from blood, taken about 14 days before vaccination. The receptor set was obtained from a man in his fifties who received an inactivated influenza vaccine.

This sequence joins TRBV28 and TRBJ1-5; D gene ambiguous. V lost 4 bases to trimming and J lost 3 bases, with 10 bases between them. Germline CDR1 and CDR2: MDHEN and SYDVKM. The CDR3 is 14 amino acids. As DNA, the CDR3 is TGTGCCAGCAGTTCCCCCTCCGCCAATCAGCCCCAGCATTTT. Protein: CASSSPSANQPQHF.

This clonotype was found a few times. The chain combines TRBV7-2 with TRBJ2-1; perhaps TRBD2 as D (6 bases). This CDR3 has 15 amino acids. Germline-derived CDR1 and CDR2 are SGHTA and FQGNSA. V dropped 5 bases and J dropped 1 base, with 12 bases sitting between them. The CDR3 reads CASSRRGESYNEQFF. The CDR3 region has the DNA TGTGCCAGCAGCCGACGCGGGGAATCCTACAATGAGCAGTTCTTC.